This entry describes one TCR beta chain. This sample is part of a study of cytotoxic CD8 clonotypes in ibrutinib-treated CLL. Between the trimmed V and J ends, which lost 0 bases and 4 bases, there was a span of 8 bases. Germline assignment: CDR1 LGHNA and CDR2 YNFKEQ. This CDR3 has 14 amino acids. The data were produced by immunoSEQ multiplex PCR, yet TCRdb's version contains in-frame clones alone and is incomplete. Here the sample spans around 310,000 clones, more than 65% being singletons. This material consisted of PBMCs, taken before ibrutinib treatment. The chain uses TRBV4-2 and TRBJ2-3; D is uncertain. This clonotype was obtained from a human donor with chronic lymphocytic leukemia. CDR3 sequence: CASSQDRVPDTQYF. The CDR3 nucleotides read TGTGCCAGCAGCCAAGATCGGGTTCCAGATACGCAGTATTTT.